This is a list of T cell receptor beta chains from one sample in a study of blood T cells in healthy people across ages. TCRdb ran MiXCR on the 5' RACE reads and lists one entry per CDR3 protein. The repertoire holds 780,000 or so distinct CDR3 sequences, with roughly 50% as singletons. Sequenced material: blood. The origin of the receptors is a man aged 35 to 55 in good health. CDR3s leave out the opening cysteine and the closing phenylalanine or tryptophan. The order of the fields is V gene, CDR3 protein.

v_gene: TRBV12-3/TRBV12-4; CDR3aa: ASSLVRTYEQY
v_gene: TRBV7-9; CDR3aa: ASSYYGGGNSYQPQH
v_gene: TRBV4-1; CDR3aa: ASSQEQTANYGYT
v_gene: TRBV9; CDR3aa: ASSSEVGGQGPEAF
v_gene: TRBV2; CDR3aa: ASSVGRASNYGYT
v_gene: TRBV20-1; CDR3aa: SAKNTKQETQY
v_gene: TRBV24-1; CDR3aa: ATSVLGRAF
v_gene: TRBV12-3/TRBV12-4; CDR3aa: ASSSRDRNYGYT
v_gene: TRBV3-1; CDR3aa: ASSPSNRGEFSDTQY
v_gene: TRBV5-6; CDR3aa: ASSGGQVGPGYT
v_gene: TRBV29-1; CDR3aa: SVCGTGGGEQY
v_gene: TRBV20-1; CDR3aa: SAGAGTEDTQY
v_gene: TRBV5-1; CDR3aa: ASQREVNAIMNTEAF
v_gene: TRBV10-3; CDR3aa: AISYGGSGEQF
v_gene: TRBV11-2; CDR3aa: ASSLGSGTRANEQF
v_gene: TRBV29-1; CDR3aa: SVRDRGEKLF
v_gene: TRBV7-3; CDR3aa: ASSYGLDGEQF
v_gene: TRBV7-8; CDR3aa: ASSSMGREAYEQY
v_gene: TRBV27; CDR3aa: ASSMGASYEQY
v_gene: TRBV4-1; CDR3aa: ASSQEWAGTKYQETQY
v_gene: TRBV7-2; CDR3aa: ASTSWTGTYEQY
v_gene: TRBV6-1; CDR3aa: ASRMDRGHYT
v_gene: TRBV27; CDR3aa: ASSTLMTDSSYNSPLH
v_gene: TRBV3-1; CDR3aa: ASSQEGTEQY
v_gene: TRBV15; CDR3aa: ATSRVGRGLGTDTQY
v_gene: TRBV30; CDR3aa: AWSSSSYNSPLH
v_gene: TRBV6-4; CDR3aa: ASSDSSSTTYNEQY
v_gene: TRBV6-5; CDR3aa: ASSKTGDSPLH
v_gene: TRBV20-1; CDR3aa: SASLSGTAEFEAF
v_gene: TRBV24-1; CDR3aa: ATSDTGGFQSQH
v_gene: TRBV7-6; CDR3aa: ASSLGGAFQY
v_gene: TRBV9; CDR3aa: ASSRAEGLDYEQY
v_gene: TRBV3-1; CDR3aa: ASSPGRGYT
v_gene: TRBV4-1; CDR3aa: ASSQDPGGPGFSYEQY
v_gene: TRBV5-1; CDR3aa: ASSLMGAGANVLT
v_gene: TRBV21-1; CDR3aa: ASVSPVPYNEQY
v_gene: TRBV7-6; CDR3aa: ASSLGVGEWETQY
v_gene: TRBV5-1; CDR3aa: ASLVLAGGPANEQF
v_gene: TRBV28; CDR3aa: ATLARGRNYEQY
v_gene: TRBV10-3; CDR3aa: AISESNFPSTDTQY
v_gene: TRBV3-1; CDR3aa: ASSQGTGRGETQY
v_gene: TRBV6-1; CDR3aa: ASNKLLTGIKETQY